The clone carrying this T cell receptor beta chain was observed a handful of times. Its antigen is not identified. The data belong to a study of cytomegalovirus exposure and HLA in healthy donors. Study conclusions and caveats: Cytomegalovirus status, reportedly, was diagnosed with high specificity and sensitivity by the classifier. Further analysis, carried out later, found HLA-associated TCR beta chains more clonally expanded than equally common other chains. The study flagged approximately 180 TCR beta chains as cytomegalovirus-associated. Presence/absence analyses assumed roughly uniform sequencing depth across donors.

Germline loops: CDR1 MNHNS, CDR2 SASEGT. Trimming pared 8 bases from V and 5 bases from J, leaving 15 bases between. The CDR3 consists of 14 residues. In the PCR, 60 Vbeta and 13 Jbeta primers were used. The data were produced by immunoSEQ multiplex PCR, yet TCRdb's version contains in-frame clones alone and is incomplete. Among 150,000 to 200,000 clones listed, 77% were seen once. The V gene is TRBV6-1, the J gene TRBJ1-4; TRBD1 might be the D (5 bases). The sample taken for sequencing was PBMCs. This receptor was taken from a man aged 50 or older in good health and CMV-seropositive. CDR3: CASGRQTSNEKLFF. In nucleotides, the CDR3 is TGTGCCAGCGGCCGACAGACATCGAATGAAAAACTGTTTTTT.